A single sample is the source of the 27 T cell receptor beta chains below, sequenced in a study of T-cell reconstitution after alpha-beta-depleted transplantation in children. Researchers prepared the TCRbeta library using unique molecular identifiers, the study reports. One entry per CDR3 protein results from TCRdb running MiXCR on the PCR reads. This table has roughly 590,000 distinct CDR3 sequences, 16% appearing once. Sequenced here: PBMCs from the stem cell graft donor, sampled from the stem cell graft. The receptors were sampled from a human donor who donated a stem cell graft to a child with acute myeloid leukemia.

This clonotype has at least ten counts. The CDR3 spells CASNPGTLSYNEQFF. CDR3 nucleotides: TGTGCCAGCAACCCAGGGACCCTCTCCTACAATGAGCAGTTCTTC. The chain carries TRBV6-1 and TRBJ2-1, with D perhaps given as TRBD1 or TRBD2 (5 bases each). CDR1 is MNHNS, CDR2 SASEGT, per germline. The CDR3 runs 15 residues. Deletions cut 7 bases from V and 0 bases from J, with 13 bases between.

This clonotype has more than one count but fewer than ten. The rearrangement uses TRBV5-1 and TRBJ2-1; possibly TRBD1 for D (6 bases). Between the trimmed V and J ends, which lost 4 bases and 0 bases, there was a span of 17 bases. The CDR3 has 17 amino acids. CDR1 and CDR2 (germline): SGHRS, YFSETQ. The CDR3 region is CASSPGFRGSSYNEQFF. Written as DNA, the CDR3 is TGCGCCAGCAGCCCCGGTTTTAGGGGGAGCTCCTACAATGAGCAGTTCTTC.

This clonotype was seen a few times. The CDR3 spells CSARAAGGSYNEQFF. The CDR3 DNA is TGCAGTGCTAGGGCGGCAGGCGGCTCCTACAATGAGCAGTTCTTC. This chain joins TRBV20-1 and TRBJ2-1; D unresolved. This CDR3 contains 15 residues. CDR1 and CDR2 (germline): DFQATT, SNEGSKA (reference sequence). Trimming shortened V by 3 bases and J by 0 bases, and 12 bases separated the two germline ends.

This clonotype was counted at least ten times. V is TRBV18 and J is TRBJ1-1; TRBD1 might be the D (6 bases). The CDR3 totals 14 residues. V lost 2 bases and J 3 bases, leaving 10 bases between the germline ends. Germline values: CDR1 KGHSH, CDR2 LQKENI. The CDR3 DNA is TGTGCCAGCTCACCAGTCAGGGGACACACTGAAGCTTTCTTT. Translating gives CASSPVRGHTEAFF.

Ten or more counts support this clonotype. The rearrangement uses TRBV29-1 and TRBJ2-3; 10 positions agree with TRBD2. The CDR3 covers 15 residues. The V gene's germline CDR1 is SQVTM and CDR2 ANQGSEA. The V and J ends lost 1 base and 6 bases, in that order; junction bases with no gene match: 7. CDR3 residues: CSVEGLAGPGDTQYF. CDR3 in DNA: TGCAGCGTTGAAGGACTAGCGGGTCCAGGGGATACGCAGTATTTT.

This clonotype has only one observation. A much larger clone differs from this one at a single base, so this may be a read error. For the CDR3, the DNA is TGCAGTGCTAGAGAGCTCTCCGGGGTCGACTATGGCTACACCTTC. Translated, it gives CSARELSGVDYGYTF. The chain joins TRBV20-1 to TRBJ1-2, with D unclear. V shed 0 bases and J shed 3 bases, with 14 bases lying between them. The CDR3 contains 15 residues. Germline-derived CDR1 and CDR2 are DFQATT and SNEGSKA (reference sequence).

This clonotype turned up a few times. The chain recombines TRBV27 with TRBJ2-2; D gene ambiguous. Per germline, CDR1 MNHEY and CDR2 SMNVEV (reference sequence). Trimming took 3 bases from V and 5 from J, leaving 16 bases between them. The CDR3 has 16 residues. CDR3 bases: TGTGCCAGCAGTTTGAGGACGGCAGAACGAACCGGGGAGCTGTTTTTT. Translating it yields CASSLRTAERTGELFF.

This clonotype was picked up a small number of times. The V gene is TRBV18, the J gene TRBJ2-2; D not resolved. Between the trimmed V and J ends, which lost 6 bases and 3 bases, there was a span of 11 bases. CDR3 length equals 14 residues. The germline V gene encodes CDR1 KGHSH and CDR2 LQKENI. The CDR3 nucleotides are TGTGCCAGCTCCCTCTACGGGCACACCGGGGAGCTGTTTTTT. Protein sequence: CASSLYGHTGELFF.

The chain links TRBV21-1 to TRBJ2-7; the table assigns TRBD1, which was not confirmed against the DNA. TRBV21-1 is a pseudogene segment. The CDR3 loop spans 12 amino acids. The CDR3: CASSTTGYEQYF. CDR3 sequence (DNA): TGTGCCAGCAGCACTACAGGGTACGAGCAGTACTTC.

The V and J genes are TRBV7-8 and TRBJ1-4; D remains ambiguous. The CDR3 length is 15 residues. Trimming shortened V by 5 bases and J by 7 bases, and 17 bases separated the two germline ends. Germline CDR1 SGHVS, CDR2 FQNEAQ. CDR3 DNA sequence: TGTGCCAGCAGCCTGGTCCCAGAAAGCGCTGAAAAACTGTTTTTT. Translation gives CASSLVPESAEKLFF.

The chain has TRBV5-1 and TRBJ1-6; unclear D gene. V lost 5 bases and J lost 10, with 13 bases in between. Germline V gene data show CDR1 as SGHRS and CDR2 as YFSETQ. There are 13 residues in the CDR3. The CDR3 sequence: CASSSIVGSPLHF. CDR3 DNA: TGCGCCAGCAGTTCCATCGTAGGGTCACCCCTCCACTTT.

The genes are TRBV20-1 and TRBJ2-5; the match to TRBD2 covers 9 bases. Looked up from germline, CDR1 is DFQATT and CDR2 is SNEGSKA (reference sequence). CDR3 size: 14 residues. V shed 5 bases, J shed 4 bases, and the junction held 8 bases outside the gene matches. The CDR3 protein is CSARSAGGRETQYF. DNA of the CDR3: TGCAGTGCTCGATCCGCGGGGGGGCGAGAGACCCAGTACTTC.

This clonotype was seen only a few times. The chain employs TRBV20-1 and TRBJ2-1; unclear D gene. CDR3 size: 13 residues. Germline V CDR1 and CDR2: DFQATT, SNEGSKA (reference sequence). Trimming took off 5 bases at V and 5 bases at J, with 13 bases between the two ends. The CDR3 region is CSAGACLNNEQFF. In DNA form, the CDR3 reads TGCAGTGCTGGTGCGTGTCTTAACAATGAGCAGTTCTTC.

This clonotype appeared a few times. As DNA, the CDR3 is TGCAGTGCTAGAGATTCCTGGCAAAGGCTAGATAATTCACCCCTCCACTTT. This encodes CSARDSWQRLDNSPLHF. The rearrangement links TRBV20-1 to TRBJ1-6; D is uncertain. This CDR3 has 17 residues. CDR1 is DFQATT, CDR2 SNEGSKA, per germline (reference sequence). V was cut by 0 bases and J by 5 bases, with 17 bases left in between.

Ten or more counts support this clonotype. The rearrangement uses TRBV7-2 and TRBJ2-2; D call uncertain. The CDR3 has 14 residues. V lost 5 bases to trimming and J lost 2 bases, with 9 bases between them. Germline V gene sequence: CDR1 SGHTA, CDR2 FQGNSA. The CDR3 DNA reads as TGTGCCAGCAGCCCGGCCCACAACACCGGGGAGCTGTTTTTT. This translates into CASSPAHNTGELFF.

This clonotype was counted at least ten times. The chain uses TRBV20-1 and TRBJ1-6; D gene uncertain. The V and J ends lost 5 bases and 5 bases respectively, with 13 bases between them. Germline V gene data show CDR1 as DFQATT and CDR2 as SNEGSKA (reference sequence). CDR3 length equals 14 residues. CDR3 nucleotide sequence: TGCAGTGCTGCCTCCGGGGAAAATAATTCACCCCTCCACTTT. Residues: CSAASGENNSPLHF.

This clonotype was counted ten times or more. V is TRBV29-1 and J is TRBJ1-1; D gene uncertain. Trimming took 0 bases from V and 8 from J, leaving 7 bases between them. Germline V gene sequence: CDR1 SQVTM, CDR2 ANQGSEA. The CDR3 extends over 11 amino acids. The CDR3 is CSVEEGREAFF. CDR3 nucleotides: TGCAGCGTTGAAGAAGGGCGGGAAGCTTTCTTT.

This clonotype has ten or more counts. This rearrangement joins TRBV20-1 to TRBJ2-7; D gene uncertain. V was trimmed by 4 bases and J by 2 bases, leaving 15 bases between them. The CDR3 is 14 amino acids. Germline lookup yields CDR1 DFQATT and CDR2 SNEGSKA (reference sequence). For the CDR3, the DNA is TGCAGTGCTAAGGGTGGGGAATGGACCTACGAGCAGTACTTC. It encodes CSAKGGEWTYEQYF.

The rearrangement uses TRBV24-1 and TRBJ1-2; 9 positions match TRBD1. The junction had 8 bases not matched to a gene; V was cut back by 4 bases and J by 6 bases. The CDR3 consists of 15 residues. Germline CDR1 reads KGHDR; CDR2 reads SFDVKD. For the CDR3, the DNA is TGTGCCACCAGTGACCCGGGACAGGGTTTCGATGGCTACACCTTC. Its protein product is CATSDPGQGFDGYTF.

This rearrangement joins TRBV10-3 to TRBJ2-5; tentative D call: TRBD2 (6 bases). Per the germline V gene, CDR1 is ENHRY and CDR2 is SYGVKD. The germline V and J ends were trimmed by 11 bases and 1 base, with 14 bases remaining between them. The CDR3 contains 13 residues. For the CDR3, the DNA is TGTGCCGCAAGGGCGGGGAGCCAAGAGACCCAGTACTTC. Encoded protein: CAARAGSQETQYF.

This clonotype was counted ten times or more. V and J are TRBV6-5 and TRBJ1-1, with unresolved D. V was clipped by 8 bases and J by 12 bases, with 16 bases between them. Germline V gene lookup returns CDR1 MNHEY and CDR2 SVGAGI. The CDR3 is 11 residues long. The CDR3 protein is CASGFTGESFF. In DNA, the CDR3 is TGTGCCAGCGGCTTTACCGGGGAGTCTTTCTTT.

This sequence joins TRBV3-1 and TRBJ2-1; 9 nucleotides align to TRBD2. CDR3 size: 18 residues. Germline CDR1 and CDR2: LGHDT and YNNKEL (reference sequence). With 8 bases clipped from V and 0 bases from J, the junction kept 14 bases outside the gene matches. The CDR3 DNA reads TGTGCCAGCTGCCCTGGGACTAGCATAAGGAGCTCCTACAATGAGCAGTTCTTC. Amino acids: CASCPGTSIRSSYNEQFF.

This clonotype was counted at least ten times. V is TRBV20-1 and J is TRBJ1-5; D call uncertain. Germline CDR1 DFQATT, CDR2 SNEGSKA (reference sequence). This CDR3 is 16 amino acids long. V was shortened by 3 bases and J by 0 bases, with 15 bases between the two germline ends. CDR3 residues: CSARPVNRDSNQPQHF. CDR3 bases: TGCAGTGCTAGGCCAGTAAACAGAGATAGCAATCAGCCCCAGCATTTT.

The table lists this clonotype with many counts. The CDR3 protein is CNEPGQVTAGELFF. DNA of the CDR3: TGCAACGAACCGGGACAGGTGACTGCGGGGGAGCTGTTTTTT. V is TRBV29-1 and J is TRBJ2-2, with 8 bases fitting TRBD1. Germline V lookup: CDR1 SQVTM, CDR2 ANQGSEA. CDR3 length equals 14 residues.

The chain has TRBV4-1 and TRBJ1-5, with D tentatively TRBD1 (5 bases). This CDR3 spans 14 amino acids. Germline lookup yields CDR1 MGHRA and CDR2 YSYEKL. V lost 2 bases to trimming and J lost 4 bases, with 9 bases between them. Here the CDR3 DNA reads TGCGCCAGCAGCCAATCGACAGTAAATCAGCCCCAGCATTTT. Amino acid sequence: CASSQSTVNQPQHF.

The chain carries TRBV5-1 and TRBJ1-1, with a weak D call TRBD1 (6 bases). V dropped 3 bases and J dropped 4 bases, with 16 bases sitting between them. CDR1 and CDR2 (germline): SGHRS, YFSETQ. The CDR3 has 15 amino acids. The CDR3 DNA reads as TGCGCCAGCAGCTCGGTTGAACAGGGAGTCACTGAAGCTTTCTTT. Translation: CASSSVEQGVTEAFF.

This clonotype came up once. This chain links TRBV5-1 with TRBJ2-4; 7 bases are a match to TRBD2. V gave up 7 bases and J gave up 3 bases; unmatched junction bases: 16. The germline CDR1 and CDR2 sequences are SGHRS and YFSETQ. This CDR3 is built from 17 residues. The CDR3 region is CASAPTHLGLLKNIQYF. The CDR3 coding sequence is TGCGCCAGCGCTCCAACCCATTTGGGACTACTCAAAAACATTCAGTACTTC.